This entry concerns a single T cell receptor beta chain. The antigen remains undetermined. The patients chosen for sequencing had shown expansion of CD8+CD57+ cells (detected by flow cytometry). Patients, without exception, had severe acquired aplastic anemia. These data come from a study of CD8+CD57+ T cells in acquired aplastic anemia. TCR beta VDJ and CDR3 profiles were obtained from a genomic DNA template. From the reads, TCRdb called clonotypes with MiXCR, one entry per CDR3 protein. The data contain about 240,000 distinct CDR3 sequences, more than 45% of them singletons. The study's findings and limits: Researchers reported that CD8+ Simpson's diversity was not significantly different in patients versus controls.

Germline V gene data show CDR1 as DFQATT and CDR2 as SNEGSKA (reference sequence). The V segment lost 3 bases and the J segment 1 base; nucleotides outside the gene matches: 4. CDR3 length: 14 residues. The rearrangement links TRBV20-1 to TRBJ2-3; TRBD2 matches 7 bases. The sequencing input was sorted CD4+, CD8+, or CD8+CD57+ T cells (not recorded which) from PBMCs. The receptor comes from a human donor with aplastic anemia. As DNA, the CDR3 is TGCAGTGCTAGGGAACGGGGGGGCACAGATACGCAGTATTTT. Protein: CSARERGGTDTQYF.